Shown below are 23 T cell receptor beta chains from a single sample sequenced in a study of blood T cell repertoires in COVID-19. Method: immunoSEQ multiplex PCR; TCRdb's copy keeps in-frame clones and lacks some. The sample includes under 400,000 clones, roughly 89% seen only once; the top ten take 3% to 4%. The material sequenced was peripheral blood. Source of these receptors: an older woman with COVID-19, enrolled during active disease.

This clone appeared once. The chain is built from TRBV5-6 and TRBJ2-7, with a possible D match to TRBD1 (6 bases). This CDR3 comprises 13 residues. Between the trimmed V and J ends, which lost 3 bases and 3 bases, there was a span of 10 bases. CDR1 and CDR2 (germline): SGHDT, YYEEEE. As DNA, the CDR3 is TGTGCCAGCAGCTGGGACACCAGCTACGAGCAGTACTTC. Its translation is CASSWDTSYEQYF. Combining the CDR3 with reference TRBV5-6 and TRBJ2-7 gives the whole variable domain DAGVTQSPTHLIKTRGQQVTLRCSPKSGHDTVSWYQQALGQGPQFIFQYYEEEERQRGNFPDRFSGHQFPNYSSELNVNALLLGDSALYLCASSWDTSYEQYFGPGTRLTVT.

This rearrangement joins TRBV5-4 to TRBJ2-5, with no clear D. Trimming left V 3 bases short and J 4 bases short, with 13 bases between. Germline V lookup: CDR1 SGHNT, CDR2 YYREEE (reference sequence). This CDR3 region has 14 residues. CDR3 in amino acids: CASSSQRELETQYF. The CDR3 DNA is TGTGCCAGCAGCTCCCAGCGAGAGCTAGAGACCCAGTACTTC.

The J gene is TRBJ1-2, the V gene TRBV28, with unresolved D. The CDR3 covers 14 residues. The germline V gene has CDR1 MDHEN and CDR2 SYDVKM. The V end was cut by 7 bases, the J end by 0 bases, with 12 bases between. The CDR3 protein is CASIVGRSNYGYTF. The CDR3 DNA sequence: TGTGCCAGCATAGTGGGGAGATCTAACTATGGCTACACCTTC.

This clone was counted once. The CDR3 protein is CASSFGTVGDTQYF. The CDR3 nucleotides are TGTGCCAGCAGTTTTGGGACAGTGGGAGATACGCAGTATTTT. This chain uses TRBV6-2 or TRBV6-3 with TRBJ2-3, with TRBD1 matching over 7 bases. Losses at the gene ends were 4 bases for V and 5 bases for J; bases not matched to a gene: 6. The germline CDR1 and CDR2 sequences are MNHEY and SVGEGT. The CDR3 is 14 amino acids.

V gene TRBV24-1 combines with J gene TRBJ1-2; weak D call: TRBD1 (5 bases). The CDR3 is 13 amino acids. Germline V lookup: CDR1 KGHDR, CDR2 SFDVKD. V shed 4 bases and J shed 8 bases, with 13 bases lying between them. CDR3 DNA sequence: TGTGCCACCAGTGACCATCAGGGTTGGGGCTACACCTTC. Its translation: CATSDHQGWGYTF.

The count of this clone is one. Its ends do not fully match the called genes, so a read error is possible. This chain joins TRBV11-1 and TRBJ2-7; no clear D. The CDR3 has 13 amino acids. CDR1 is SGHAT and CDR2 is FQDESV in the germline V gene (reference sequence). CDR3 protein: CASSRARSYEQCF. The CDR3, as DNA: TGTGCCAGCAGCCGAGCTAGATCGTACGAGCAGTGCTTC.

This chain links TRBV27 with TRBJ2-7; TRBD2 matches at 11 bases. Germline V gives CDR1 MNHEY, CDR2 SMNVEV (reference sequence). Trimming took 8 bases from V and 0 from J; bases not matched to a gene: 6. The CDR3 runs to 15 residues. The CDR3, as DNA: TGTGCCAGCCGAACTAGCGGGGGCGGCTCCTACGAGCAGTACTTC. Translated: CASRTSGGGSYEQYF.

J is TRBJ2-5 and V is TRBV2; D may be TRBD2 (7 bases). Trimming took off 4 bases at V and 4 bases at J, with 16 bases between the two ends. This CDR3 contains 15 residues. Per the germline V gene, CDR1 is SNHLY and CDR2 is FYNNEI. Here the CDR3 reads CASSVTGGRAETQYF. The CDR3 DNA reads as TGTGCCAGCAGTGTCACCGGGGGGCGGGCAGAGACCCAGTACTTC.

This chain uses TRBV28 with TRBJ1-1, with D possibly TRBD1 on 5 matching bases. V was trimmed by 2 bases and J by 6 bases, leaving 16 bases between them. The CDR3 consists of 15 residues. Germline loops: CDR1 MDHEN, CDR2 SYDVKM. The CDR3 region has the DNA TGTGCCAGCAGTTTAGGGCAGGGTAATTTGGCTGAAGCTTTCTTT. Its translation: CASSLGQGNLAEAFF. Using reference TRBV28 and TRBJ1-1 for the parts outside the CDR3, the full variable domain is DVKVTQSSRYLVKRTGEKVFLECVQDMDHENMFWYRQDPGLGLRLIYFSYDVKMKEKGDIPEGYSVSREKKERFSLILESASTNQTSMYLCASSLGQGNLAEAFFGQGTRLTVV.

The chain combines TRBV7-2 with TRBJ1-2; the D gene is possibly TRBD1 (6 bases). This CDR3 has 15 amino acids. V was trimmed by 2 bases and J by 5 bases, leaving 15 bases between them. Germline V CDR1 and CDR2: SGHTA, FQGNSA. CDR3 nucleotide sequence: TGTGCCAGCAGCTTACCGGGACAACTGCGGTATGGCTACACCTTC. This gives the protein CASSLPGQLRYGYTF. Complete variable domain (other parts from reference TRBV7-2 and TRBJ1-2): GAGVSQSPSNKVTEKGKDVELRCDPISGHTALYWYRQSLGQGLEFLIYFQGNSAPDKSGLPSDRFSAERTGGSVSTLTIQRTQQEDSAVYLCASSLPGQLRYGYTFGSGTRLTVV.

The CDR3 bases are TGTGCCAGCAGCTTACCAGGGAGGAATGAGCAGTTCTTC. It codes for CASSLPGRNEQFF. The chain links TRBV7-3 to TRBJ2-1, with D tentatively TRBD2 (6 bases). The CDR3 runs 13 residues. From germline, CDR1 is SGHTA and CDR2 FQGTGA. The V end lost 2 bases, the J end lost 7 bases, and 9 bases lay between the germline ends.

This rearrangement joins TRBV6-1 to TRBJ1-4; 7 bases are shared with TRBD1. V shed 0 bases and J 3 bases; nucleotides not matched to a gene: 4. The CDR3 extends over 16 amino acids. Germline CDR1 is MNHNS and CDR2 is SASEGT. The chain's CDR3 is CASSEATGAANEKLFF. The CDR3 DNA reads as TGTGCCAGCAGTGAAGCTACAGGGGCAGCTAATGAAAAACTGTTTTTT.

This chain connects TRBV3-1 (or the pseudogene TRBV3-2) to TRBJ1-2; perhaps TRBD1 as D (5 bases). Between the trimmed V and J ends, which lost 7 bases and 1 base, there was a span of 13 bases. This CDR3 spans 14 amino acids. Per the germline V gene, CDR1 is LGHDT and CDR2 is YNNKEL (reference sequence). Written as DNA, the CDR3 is TGTGCCAGCACCCCTCAGGGTTTTAACTATGGCTACACCTTC. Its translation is CASTPQGFNYGYTF.

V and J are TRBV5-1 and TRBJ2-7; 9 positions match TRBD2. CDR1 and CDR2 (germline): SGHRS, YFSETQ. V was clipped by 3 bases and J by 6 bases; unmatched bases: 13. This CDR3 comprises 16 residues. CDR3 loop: CASSSTVAGGPGEQYF. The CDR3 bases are TGCGCCAGCAGCTCGACGGTGGCGGGGGGGCCAGGCGAGCAGTACTTC.

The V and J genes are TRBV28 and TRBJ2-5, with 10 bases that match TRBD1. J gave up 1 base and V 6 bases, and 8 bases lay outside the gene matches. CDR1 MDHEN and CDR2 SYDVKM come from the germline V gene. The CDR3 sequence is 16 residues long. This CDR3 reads CASRGTGVGRQETQYF. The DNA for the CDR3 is TGTGCCAGCAGGGGGACAGGGGTAGGGCGCCAAGAGACCCAGTACTTC.

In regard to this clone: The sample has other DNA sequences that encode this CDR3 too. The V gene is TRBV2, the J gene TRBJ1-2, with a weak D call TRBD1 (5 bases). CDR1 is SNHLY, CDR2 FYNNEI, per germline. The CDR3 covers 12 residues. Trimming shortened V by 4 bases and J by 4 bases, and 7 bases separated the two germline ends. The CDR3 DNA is TGTGCCAGCAGTGTAGACAGCTATGGCTACACCTTC. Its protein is CASSVDSYGYTF.

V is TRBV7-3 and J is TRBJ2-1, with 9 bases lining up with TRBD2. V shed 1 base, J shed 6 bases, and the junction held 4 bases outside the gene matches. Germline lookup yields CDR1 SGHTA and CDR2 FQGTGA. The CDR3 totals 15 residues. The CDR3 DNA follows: TGTGCCAGCAGCTTAAGCGGGGGGGCAGCCAATGAGCAGTTCTTC. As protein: CASSLSGGAANEQFF.

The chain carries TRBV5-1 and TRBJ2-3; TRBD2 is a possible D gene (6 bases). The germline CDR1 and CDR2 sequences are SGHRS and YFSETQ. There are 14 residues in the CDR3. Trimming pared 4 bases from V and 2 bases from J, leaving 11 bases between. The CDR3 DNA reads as TGCGCCAGCAGCCCGGGACTGCTCACAGATACGCAGTATTTT. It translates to CASSPGLLTDTQYF.

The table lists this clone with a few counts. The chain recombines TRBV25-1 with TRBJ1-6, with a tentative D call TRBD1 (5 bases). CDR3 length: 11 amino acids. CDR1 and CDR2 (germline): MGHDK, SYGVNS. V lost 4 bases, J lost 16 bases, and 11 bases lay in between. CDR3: CASSADRVLHF. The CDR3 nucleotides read TGTGCCAGCAGTGCCGACAGAGTTCTCCACTTT.

The CDR3 bases are TGTGCCAGCAGCCGCTCAGGGTACAGCTCCTACGAGCAGTACTTC. It specifies CASSRSGYSSYEQYF. V is TRBV7-2 and J is TRBJ2-7, with D possibly being TRBD1 (5 bases). The ends were cut back, 5 bases at V and 0 bases at J, with 14 bases in the middle. Germline-derived CDR1 and CDR2 are SGHTA and FQGNSA. CDR3 size: 15 residues.

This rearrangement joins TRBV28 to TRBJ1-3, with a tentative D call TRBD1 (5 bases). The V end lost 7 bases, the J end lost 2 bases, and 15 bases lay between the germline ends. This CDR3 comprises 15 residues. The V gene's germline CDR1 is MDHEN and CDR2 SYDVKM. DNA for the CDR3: TGTGCCAGCAAACCTAGGATAGGGGCTGGAAACACCATATATTTT. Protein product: CASKPRIGAGNTIYF. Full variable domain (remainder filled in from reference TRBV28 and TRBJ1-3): DVKVTQSSRYLVKRTGEKVFLECVQDMDHENMFWYRQDPGLGLRLIYFSYDVKMKEKGDIPEGYSVSREKKERFSLILESASTNQTSMYLCASKPRIGAGNTIYFGEGSWLTVV.

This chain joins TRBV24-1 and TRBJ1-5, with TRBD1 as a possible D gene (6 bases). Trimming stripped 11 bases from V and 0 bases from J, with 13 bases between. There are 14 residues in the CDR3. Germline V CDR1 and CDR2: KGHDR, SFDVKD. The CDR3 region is CANPGQISNQPQHF. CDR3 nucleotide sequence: TGTGCCAACCCCGGACAGATTAGCAATCAGCCCCAGCATTTT.

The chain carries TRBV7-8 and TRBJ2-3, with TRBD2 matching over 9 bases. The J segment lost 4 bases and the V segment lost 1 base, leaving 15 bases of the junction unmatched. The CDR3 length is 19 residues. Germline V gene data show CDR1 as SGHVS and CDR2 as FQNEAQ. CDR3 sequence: CASSLVISGGPRAPDTQYF. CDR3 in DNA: TGTGCCAGCAGCTTAGTGATTAGCGGGGGACCACGGGCCCCAGATACGCAGTATTTT.